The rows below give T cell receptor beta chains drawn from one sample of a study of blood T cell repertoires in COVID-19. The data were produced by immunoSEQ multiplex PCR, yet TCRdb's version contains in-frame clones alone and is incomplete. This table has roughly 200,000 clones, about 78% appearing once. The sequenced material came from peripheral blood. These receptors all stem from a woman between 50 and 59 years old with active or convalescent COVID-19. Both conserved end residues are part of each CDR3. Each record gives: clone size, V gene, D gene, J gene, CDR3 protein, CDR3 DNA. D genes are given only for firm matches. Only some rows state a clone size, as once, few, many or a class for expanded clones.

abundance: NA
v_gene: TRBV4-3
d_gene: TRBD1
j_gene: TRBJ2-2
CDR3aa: CASSQGVKGANTGELFF
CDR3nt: TGCGCCAGCAGCCAAGGTGTAAAGGGGGCAAACACCGGGGAGCTGTTTTTT

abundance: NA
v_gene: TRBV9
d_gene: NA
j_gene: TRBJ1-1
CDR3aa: CASSARGVGNTEAFF
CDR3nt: TGTGCCAGCAGCGCCCGGGGGGTGGGGAACACTGAAGCTTTCTTT

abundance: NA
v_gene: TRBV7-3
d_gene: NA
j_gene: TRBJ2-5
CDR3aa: CASIRTRGFLQETQYF
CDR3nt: TGTGCCAGCATAAGAACGAGGGGGTTCTTACAAGAGACCCAGTACTTC

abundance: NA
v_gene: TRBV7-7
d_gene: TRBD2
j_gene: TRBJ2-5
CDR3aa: CASSLALIAGIQETQYF
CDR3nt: TGTGCTAGCAGCTTAGCGCTTATAGCGGGGATCCAAGAGACCCAGTACTTC

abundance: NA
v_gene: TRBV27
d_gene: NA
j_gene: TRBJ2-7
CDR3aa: CASAYDSNSYEQYF
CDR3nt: TGTGCCAGCGCCTATGACAGTAACTCCTACGAGCAGTACTTC

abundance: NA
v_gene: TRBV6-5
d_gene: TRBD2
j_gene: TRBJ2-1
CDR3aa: CASSRLAGGYNEQFF
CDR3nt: TGTGCCAGCAGTCGACTAGCGGGAGGCTACAATGAGCAGTTCTTC

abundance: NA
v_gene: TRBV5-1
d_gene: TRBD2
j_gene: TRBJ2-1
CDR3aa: CASSPLLAGGNEQFF
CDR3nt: TGCGCCAGCAGCCCCCTACTAGCGGGAGGCAATGAGCAGTTCTTC

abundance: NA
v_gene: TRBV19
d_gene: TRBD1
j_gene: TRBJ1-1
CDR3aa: CASSLGPGQGARTEAFF
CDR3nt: TGTGCCAGTAGTCTCGGACCGGGACAGGGGGCTAGGACTGAAGCTTTCTTT

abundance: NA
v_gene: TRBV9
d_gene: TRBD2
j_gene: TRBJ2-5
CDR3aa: CASSVRAGGQETQYF
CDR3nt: TGTGCCAGCAGCGTAAGGGCGGGGGGCCAAGAGACCCAGTACTTC

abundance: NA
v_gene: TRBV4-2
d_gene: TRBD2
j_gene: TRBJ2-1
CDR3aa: CASSQISDLSGGSYNEQFF
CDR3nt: TGTGCCAGCAGCCAGATCAGCGACCTTAGCGGGGGGTCATACAATGAGCAGTTCTTC

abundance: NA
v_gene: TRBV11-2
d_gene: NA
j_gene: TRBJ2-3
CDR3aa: CASSLRGGVQRTDTQYF
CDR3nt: TGTGCCAGCAGCTTAAGGGGCGGGGTACAACGCACAGATACGCAGTATTTT

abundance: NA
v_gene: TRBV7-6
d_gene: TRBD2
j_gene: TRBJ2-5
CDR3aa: CASSPPFSGEETQYF
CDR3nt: TGTGCCAGCAGCCCGCCATTTAGCGGGGAAGAGACCCAGTACTTC

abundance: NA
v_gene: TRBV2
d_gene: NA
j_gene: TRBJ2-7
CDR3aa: CASSVREKSEQYF
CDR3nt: TGTGCCAGCAGTGTCCGGGAGAAGTCCGAGCAGTACTTC

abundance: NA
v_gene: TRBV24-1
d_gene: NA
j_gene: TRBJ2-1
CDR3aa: CATSDRTKPGGEQFF
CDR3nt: TGTGCCACCAGTGACCGTACCAAGCCCGGAGGGGAGCAGTTCTTC

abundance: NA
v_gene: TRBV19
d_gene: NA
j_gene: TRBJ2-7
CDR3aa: CASGWRGGSNEQYF
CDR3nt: TGTGCCAGCGGCTGGAGGGGAGGCTCCAACGAGCAGTACTTC

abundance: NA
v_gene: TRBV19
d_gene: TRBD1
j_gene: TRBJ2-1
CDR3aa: CASSPGDRGQYNEQFF
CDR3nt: TGTGCCAGTAGTCCCGGGGACAGGGGGCAATACAATGAGCAGTTCTTC

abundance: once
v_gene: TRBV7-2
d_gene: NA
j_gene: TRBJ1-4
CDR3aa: CASSVRSGTNEKLFF
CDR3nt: TGTGCCAGCAGCGTGCGCTCAGGCACTAATGAAAAACTGTTTTTT

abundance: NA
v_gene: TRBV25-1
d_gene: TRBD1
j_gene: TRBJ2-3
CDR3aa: CASTPDRGLADTQYF
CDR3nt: TGTGCCAGCACCCCGGACAGGGGGCTGGCAGATACGCAGTATTTT

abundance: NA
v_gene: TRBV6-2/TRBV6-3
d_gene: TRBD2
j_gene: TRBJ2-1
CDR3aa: CASTPPGLAGGSYNEQFF
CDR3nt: TGTGCCAGCACCCCCCCGGGACTAGCGGGAGGCTCCTACAATGAGCAGTTCTTC

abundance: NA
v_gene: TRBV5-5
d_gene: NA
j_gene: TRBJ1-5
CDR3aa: CASSQDSRNQPQHF
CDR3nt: TGTGCCAGCAGCCAGGACAGTCGGAATCAGCCCCAGCATTTT

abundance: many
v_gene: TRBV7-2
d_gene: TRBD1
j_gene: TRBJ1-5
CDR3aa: CASSPTAGGHQPQHF
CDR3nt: TGTGCCAGCAGCCCAACAGCAGGGGGCCACCAGCCCCAGCATTTT

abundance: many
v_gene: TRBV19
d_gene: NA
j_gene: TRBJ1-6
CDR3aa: CASRLTGDGSPLHF
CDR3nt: TGTGCCAGTAGACTAACGGGGGACGGCTCACCCCTCCACTTT

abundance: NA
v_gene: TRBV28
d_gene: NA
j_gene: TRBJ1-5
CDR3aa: CASSPIRGSNQPQHF
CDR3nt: TGTGCCAGCAGTCCGATACGAGGTAGCAATCAGCCCCAGCATTTT

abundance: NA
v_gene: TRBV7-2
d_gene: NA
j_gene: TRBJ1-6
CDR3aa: CASSLAGLTLHF
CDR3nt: TGTGCCAGCAGCCTAGCGGGACTCACCCTCCACTTT

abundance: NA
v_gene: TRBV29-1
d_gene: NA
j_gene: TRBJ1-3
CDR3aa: CSGTGSGNTIYF
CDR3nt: TGCAGCGGAACAGGGTCTGGAAACACCATATATTTT

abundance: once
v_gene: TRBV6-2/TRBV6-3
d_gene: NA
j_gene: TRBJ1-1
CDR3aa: CASSYSRQLQNTEAFF
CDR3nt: TGTGCCAGCAGTTACTCGCGACAGCTCCAGAACACTGAAGCTTTCTTT

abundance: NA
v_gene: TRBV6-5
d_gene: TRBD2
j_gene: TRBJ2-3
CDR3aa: CATKWGGQGTDTQYF
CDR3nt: TGTGCCACCAAGTGGGGAGGGCAGGGAACAGATACGCAGTATTTT

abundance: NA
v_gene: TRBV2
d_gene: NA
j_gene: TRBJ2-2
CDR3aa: CASSSGSVRGELFF
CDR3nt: TGTGCCAGCAGTTCCGGGTCGGTCCGAGGGGAGCTGTTTTTT

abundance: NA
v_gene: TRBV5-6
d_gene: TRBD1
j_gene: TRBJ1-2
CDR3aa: CASSLGTGLGYTF
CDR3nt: TGTGCCAGCAGCTTAGGGACAGGCCTTGGCTACACCTTC

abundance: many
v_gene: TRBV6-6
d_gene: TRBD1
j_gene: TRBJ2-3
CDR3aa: CASTNSGTASTDTQYF
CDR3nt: TGTGCCAGCACCAACTCGGGGACAGCTAGCACAGATACGCAGTATTTT

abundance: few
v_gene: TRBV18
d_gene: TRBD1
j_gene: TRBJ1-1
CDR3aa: CASSLTGTGMGTEAFF
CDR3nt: TGTGCCAGCTCTCTAACCGGGACAGGGATGGGGACTGAAGCTTTCTTT

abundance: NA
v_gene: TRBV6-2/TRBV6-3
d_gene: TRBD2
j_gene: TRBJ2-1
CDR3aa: CASSSISGSSYNEQFF
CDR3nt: TGTGCCAGCAGTTCGATTAGCGGGAGCTCCTACAATGAGCAGTTCTTC

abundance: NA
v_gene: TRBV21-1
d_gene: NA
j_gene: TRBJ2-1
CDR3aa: CASSNSTGGGNEQFF
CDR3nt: TGTGCCAGCAGCAATAGTACCGGCGGGGGGAATGAGCAGTTCTTC

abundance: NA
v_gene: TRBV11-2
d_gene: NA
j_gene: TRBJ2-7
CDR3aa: CASSFGFSGYEQYF
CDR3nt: TGTGCCAGCAGCTTCGGCTTTTCCGGGTACGAGCAGTACTTC

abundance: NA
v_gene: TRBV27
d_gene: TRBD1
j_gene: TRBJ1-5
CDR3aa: CASSRTGWGNQPQHF
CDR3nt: TGTGCCAGCAGCCGGACAGGATGGGGCAATCAGCCCCAGCATTTT

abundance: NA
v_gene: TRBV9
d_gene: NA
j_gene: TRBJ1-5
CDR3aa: CASSGKGDQPQHF
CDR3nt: TGTGCCAGCAGCGGGAAAGGGGATCAGCCCCAGCATTTT

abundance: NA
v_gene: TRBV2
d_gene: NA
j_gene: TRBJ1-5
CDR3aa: CAGSARRDSNQPQHF
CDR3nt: TGTGCCGGCAGTGCCCGCCGGGATAGCAATCAGCCCCAGCATTTT

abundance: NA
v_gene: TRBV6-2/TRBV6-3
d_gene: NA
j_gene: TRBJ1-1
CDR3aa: CASSYRAGGRPNTEAFF
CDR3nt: TGTGCCAGCAGTTACAGGGCGGGGGGCCGACCGAACACTGAAGCTTTCTTT

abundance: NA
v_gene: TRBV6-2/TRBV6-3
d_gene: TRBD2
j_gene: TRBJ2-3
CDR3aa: CASSPSPTGLARDTQYF
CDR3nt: TGTGCCAGCAGCCCCTCCCCTACGGGACTAGCTAGGGATACGCAGTATTTT

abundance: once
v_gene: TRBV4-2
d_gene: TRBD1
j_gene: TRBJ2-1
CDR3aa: CASSQDWDRGYNEQFF
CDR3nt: TGTGCCAGCAGCCAAGATTGGGACAGGGGCTACAATGAGCAGTTCTTC

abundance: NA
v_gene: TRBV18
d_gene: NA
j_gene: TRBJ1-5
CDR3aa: CASSPETGSNQPQHF
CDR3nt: TGTGCCAGCTCACCAGAGACGGGTAGCAATCAGCCCCAGCATTTT

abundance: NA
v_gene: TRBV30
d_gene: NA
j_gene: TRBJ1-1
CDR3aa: CAWSTQTPNTEAFF
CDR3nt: TGTGCCTGGAGTACCCAGACTCCGAACACTGAAGCTTTCTTT

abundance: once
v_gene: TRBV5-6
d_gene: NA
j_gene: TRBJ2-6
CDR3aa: CASSLTRLNSGANVLTF
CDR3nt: TGTGCCAGCAGCCTCACACGCCTGAACTCTGGGGCCAACGTCCTGACTTTC

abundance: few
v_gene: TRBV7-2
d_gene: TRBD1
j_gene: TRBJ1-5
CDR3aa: CASSGQGGNNQPQHF
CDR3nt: TGTGCCAGCAGCGGACAGGGAGGGAACAATCAGCCCCAGCATTTT

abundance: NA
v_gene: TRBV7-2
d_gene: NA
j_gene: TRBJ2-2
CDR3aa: CASSRMGQNTGELFF
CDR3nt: TGTGCCAGCAGCCGTATGGGACAGAACACCGGGGAGCTGTTTTTT

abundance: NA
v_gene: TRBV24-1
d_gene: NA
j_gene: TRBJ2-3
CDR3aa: CATAETGFDARGTDTQYF
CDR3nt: TGTGCCACCGCGGAGACAGGTTTTGACGCGCGGGGCACAGATACGCAGTATTTT